This is a list of T cell receptor beta chains from one sample in a study of blood T cell repertoires in COVID-19. Clones were read by immunoSEQ multiplex PCR, and TCRdb kept only the in-frame ones, dropping some. The table includes 70,000 to 95,000 clones, 80% detected once. Sequencing was carried out using peripheral blood. The receptors were gathered from a woman aged 40 to 50 with active or convalescent COVID-19. Each CDR3 is given without its conserved first and last residue. Clone sizes are given selectively: once, few, many, or a class where the clone is expanded.

V,J,size,CDR3
TRBV28,TRBJ1-5,NA,ASSSGQGQYQPQH
TRBV28,TRBJ1-5,NA,ASSLTDRGQGQPQH
TRBV12-3/TRBV12-4,TRBJ1-1,few,ASSHGGGTEAF
TRBV15,TRBJ2-7,NA,ATSTRRTLASGSSYEQY
TRBV5-1,TRBJ2-3,NA,ASRGDRGRTDTQY
TRBV2,TRBJ2-7,NA,ASSNIYEQY
TRBV7-7,TRBJ2-2,many,ASQRTSGSSGELF
TRBV5-1,TRBJ2-5,once,ASSLEGGRGETQY
TRBV21-1,TRBJ1-6,NA,ASSKVETGDVHKASILGDSPLH
TRBV15,TRBJ2-5,medium-sized,ATSVFGGETQY
TRBV5-1,TRBJ1-6,NA,ASSEGHSYNSPLH
TRBV6-5,TRBJ2-7,NA,ASSSRGAQSYEQY
TRBV28,TRBJ2-1,NA,ASSEVGLAGDNEQF
TRBV7-3,TRBJ2-2,NA,ASSMTSQDGELF
TRBV11-2,TRBJ2-7,NA,ASSSAGRGLNEQY
TRBV6-6,TRBJ2-7,NA,ASRKGQGAAYEQY
TRBV27,TRBJ2-5,NA,ASSPSGFAQY
TRBV19,TRBJ2-2,NA,ASALGQGNTGELF
TRBV3-1/TRBV3-2,TRBJ2-2,NA,ASSQDGTSGGIGELF
TRBV5-1,TRBJ1-1,NA,ASSFQDMNTEAF
TRBV7-9,TRBJ1-2,NA,ASSLYSLYT
TRBV28,TRBJ1-1,NA,ASRPRDSPFMNTEAF